This TCR beta chain was retrieved from a study of cytomegalovirus exposure and HLA in healthy donors (dated by TCRdb to the late 2010s). At the level of the whole study: In an earlier analysis of some 550 of the donors, roughly 300 Gb of sequence data and 117 million unique TCR beta sequences from 150 million to 200 million T cells were reported. To predict cytomegalovirus infection status, the study brought together high-throughput TCR immunosequencing, statistical association of individual TCRs with disease status, and machine learning. Class I and class II HLA loci were covered by the typing at four-digit resolution. In the later analysis, no new phenotypic data were used to find candidate immune exposures; instead, reliance was placed on TCR beta sequences and their occurrence across donors. A handful of DR-DQ haplotypes were handled as single units for association and clustering because linkage in the cohort was strong. Typing coverage varied by locus: roughly 620-630 donors for A, B, C, DRB1 and DQB1; approximately 520 for DQA1; 606 for DPA1; 450 to 480 for DPB1. A later genetic analysis used genome-wide SNP genotypes for about 60% of the roughly 700 donors, treating that subset as a discovery cohort. Among 300 to 450 genotyped donors of the cohort, an average of 235,054 unique TCR beta nucleotide sequences were sequenced per donor, around 20% of them non-productive. An earlier analysis of several hundred of the donors applied high-throughput TCR beta sequencing to assess whether each TCR beta V gene segment acted as functional or pseudogenic. Donor age, sex, ethnicity and CMV serostatus were compiled together with the repertoire data. Along with the roughly 700-subject first cohort, a separate validation cohort of more than 90 different subjects was used. Among the approximately 420 genotyped donors, around 81% belonged to the genetic ancestry cluster associated with self-reported Caucasian donors. Roughly 300 gigabases of sequencing data and 70 million to 85 million unique TCR sequences were included in an early release covering roughly 600 HLA-typed donors. A later analysis re-examined previously published TCR beta repertoires from over 500 donors and added high-resolution HLA genotyping to investigate patterns of TCR occurrence. The study was designed to test whether signatures of past pathogen exposure could be identified by cataloging public T cell receptors. Every repertoire in the discovery cohort had been generated on one and the same sequencing platform. Using immunosequencing, the study profiled T cell repertoires from 500 to 800 subjects and related those repertoires to cytomegalovirus serostatus.

Trimming at the junction amounts to 2 bases on V and 7 bases on J, and the germline ends lie 11 bases apart. The CDR1 and CDR2 encoded by the germline V gene are KGHSH and LQKENI. The CDR3 sequence holds 13 residues, the cysteine and phenylalanine included. The CDR3 DNA has 39 bases and is translated from base 1. The cohort comprised around 690 healthy bone marrow donors. Cohort members were all nominally healthy when sampled, although unrecorded immune exposures were likely present. The donor was CMV seronegative and was included in the group of 352 seronegative cohort members. A peripheral blood sample was provided by each donor, and peripheral blood mononuclear cells were used for TCR beta sequencing. Genomic DNA was extracted from the blood cell samples with the Qiagen DNeasy Blood Extraction Kit. The protocol used for the library was the immunoSEQ multiplex PCR assay. For the multiplex PCR, a mixture combining 60 forward primers for TCR Vbeta segments and 13 reverse primers for TCR Jbeta segments was used. A multiplex PCR assay on genomic DNA amplified the CDR3 region of rearranged TCR beta genes. The amplified TCR beta libraries were sequenced on the Illumina HiSeq System as 87-base-pair reads. Regarding the original processing steps: A later analysis tallied approximately 87 million unique TCR beta chains across the approximately 670 repertoires, and around 10 million of those chains were shared by two or more donors. Raw reads were error-corrected and collapsed into unique sequences by a nearest-neighbor algorithm in which closely related sequences were merged to remove PCR and sequencing errors. V, D and J gene segments were assigned by aligning CDR3 sequences to IMGT reference sequences. Each retained sequence needed at least a six-nucleotide match to both a V gene segment and a J gene segment. Rearrangements were classified as productive when the CDR3 lacked stop codons and remained in frame with V and J, and all other rearrangements were classified as non-productive. CDR3 was defined by IMGT convention, running from the second conserved V-encoded cysteine to the conserved J-encoded phenylalanine. In an earlier analysis of around 640 of the donors, sequences lacking an unambiguous match to a single V gene segment were excluded. In an earlier analysis of a few hundred of the donors, V segments were called functional above 56.7% productive rearrangements and were called segregating when the between-donor standard deviation exceeded 5%. A statistical classification framework was built for diagnosing cytomegalovirus status from the catalog of TCR beta chain sequences. V and J gene assignment, in a later analysis, came from comparing TCR nucleotide sequences with IMGT/GENE-DB human TR gene sequences. Using the TCRdist pipeline, a later analysis assigned CDR3 sequences along with most-parsimonious VDJ recombination scenarios. In a later analysis, every TCR beta chain was defined by the combination of its CDR3 amino acid sequence and its V-gene family, and reads without a unique V-gene family were dropped. In a later analysis, approximately 590 highly shared, low-generation-probability nucleotide sequences were removed to address suspected cross-contamination and a sequencing artifact. In a later analysis, a clonal expansion index was calculated for each public chain from normalized within-repertoire ranks of inferred template counts. A later analysis computed generation probabilities with a VDJ recombination model fitted to out-of-frame rearrangements, and checked the results against IGoR. In a later analysis, TCR-TCR, TCR-HLA and TCR-CMV co-occurrence was scored with hypergeometric tests, and a repertoire-size bias correction was applied to TCR pairs. In a later analysis, false discovery rates were estimated by permuting HLA or CMV assignments 20 times. In a later analysis, co-occurring TCRs were grouped using DBSCAN, with TCRdist sequence similarity added in when clustering inside HLA-allele-positive subsets. Co-occurrence clustering excluded repertoires with fewer than 30,000 or more than 120,000 public chains, plus five with anomalous nucleotide sharing. TCRdb stores this immuneACCESS table with in-frame sequences only. Part of the clones is absent; in the studies checked, under half of the shortfall reflects unresolved V genes, and no reason is known for the rest. D and trimming were read from the DNA, whereas the V and J calls and clone size are those reported in that table. This sample's table contains 75,000 to 100,000 clones. Over 1.2% of the sample lies in the top ten.

Broader findings and caveats from the paper: Three of the identified cytomegalovirus-associated TCR beta chains were confirmed in vitro to be specific for cytomegalovirus antigens. Because HLA typing was missing for some donors at each locus, association tests included only the typed subset. A later analysis reported that several top co-occurrence clusters appeared linked to parvovirus B19, influenza, CMV and Epstein-Barr virus. Correlated functional status among segregating V segments might be attributable to linkage disequilibrium, but an unknown experimental factor could not be ruled out. Because counts were too low, seventeen rarely observed V segments, including chromosome 9 orphons, were left out of the earlier analysis of a few hundred of the donors. Sequencing depth was assumed to be roughly uniform across donors in the presence/absence analyses, though that assumption may not hold. The authors suggested that the approach could potentially be generalized to other disease states and immunological phenotypes. In a later analysis, the rate of TCR association differed among HLA loci, with DRB1 alleles having the most associated TCRs and HLA-C alleles having the fewest. In the study, around 150 TCR beta chains were listed as associated with cytomegalovirus. A further reported finding was that TCR beta sequences accurately predicted the HLA-A and HLA-B alleles for most subjects in the first cohort. According to a later analysis, most CMV-associated TCR beta chains appeared to be HLA-restricted, and the HLA associations seemed to be driven largely by CMV exposure. At a false discovery rate of 0.05, a later analysis linked 16,000 or so TCR beta sequences to specific HLA alleles. Across donors, most TCR sequences were observed very rarely, whereas some public TCRs were present in many individuals. The cohort was sequenced for TCR beta chains only, and without alpha or paired-chain data the features that could be detected were limited. The 87-base-pair reads could not distinguish some IMGT-functional V segments, including TRBV6-2 and TRBV6-3, so those segments were excluded. A later analysis found that HLA-associated TCR beta chains were more clonally expanded and had lower generation probabilities than equally common non-associated chains. An earlier analysis of some 560 of the donors showed that most TCR beta V segments appeared in productive rearrangements either about 87% or about 30% of the time, which broadly matched IMGT annotations. When HLA alleles, especially DR and DQ, strongly co-occurred, attributing TCR associations to individual alleles was difficult. Immune exposure information for the cohort was limited to CMV serostatus. A group of highly shared sequence variants was considered likely to be a technical artifact of the sequencing pipeline. The classifier was reported to diagnose cytomegalovirus status with high specificity and sensitivity in both the original cohort and the validation cohort. Compared with the approximately 600-donor mean, donors in an Asian-associated ancestry cluster had fewer N-insertions in productive TCRs, according to a later genetic analysis. A later genetic analysis associated a missense DCLRE1C variant with V-gene and J-gene trimming of TCR beta chains, and an independent cohort replicated the association.

Turning to this clone: This clone's antigen is unknown.

Input material: PBMCs. The rearrangement combines TRBV18 with TRBJ1-1, with the D gene not clear enough to name. This TCR was recovered from a woman in her sixties or seventies in good health and CMV-seronegative. DNA sequence: TGTGCCAGCTCACCATCCGGGGTCGGTGAAGCTTTCTTT. It specifies CASSPSGVGEAFF. Reference TRBV18 and TRBJ1-1 genes cover what lies past the CDR3, so the full variable domain is NAGVMQNPRHLVRRRGQEARLRCSPMKGHSHVYWYRQLPEEGLKFMVYLQKENIIDESGMPKERFSAEFPKEGPSILRIQQVVRGDSAAYFCASSPSGVGEAFFGQGTRLTVV.